This is a list of T cell receptor beta chains from one sample in a study of Graves' ophthalmopathy and Graves' hyperthyroidism. TCRdb processed the multiplex PCR reads anew with MiXCR; each CDR3 protein has one entry. The sample includes 680,000 or so distinct CDR3 sequences, 20% to 25% seen only once; the top ten take approximately 7%. Sequencing used peripheral blood. Receptors were obtained from a woman younger than 30 with stable Graves' hyperthyroidism. Some clones in this sample may be carry-over from other donors' samples. The conserved cysteine and the conserved F or W are not part of the CDR3 here. Each record gives: CDR3 length, V gene, J gene, clone size, CDR3 protein. Expanded clones are given a class, and other clones once, few, many or no size at all.

12,TRBV7-9,TRBJ2-2,NA,ASSLFENTGELF
14,TRBV6-2/TRBV6-3,TRBJ1-1,NA,ASSPGHREGSTEAF
13,TRBV6-5,TRBJ2-7,NA,ASSYSIAGVYEQY
13,TRBV10-3,TRBJ2-2,NA,AIRPGPGNTGELF
12,TRBV27,TRBJ1-1,NA,ASIGRGGNTEAF
12,TRBV28,TRBJ2-7,NA,ASSTGRVRHEQY
11,TRBV7-3,TRBJ2-2,NA,ASSPQVTGELF
13,TRBV12-3/TRBV12-4,TRBJ2-6,many,ASSLVESGANVLT
13,TRBV12-3/TRBV12-4,TRBJ1-2,NA,ASSLQTASNYGYT
12,TRBV27,TRBJ2-5,few,ASSSNSRAGTQY
11,TRBV30,TRBJ2-5,many,AWSVPPEETQY
13,TRBV19,TRBJ1-1,few,ASTHPPQGNTEAF
14,TRBV12-3/TRBV12-4,TRBJ2-5,NA,ASSSGLAGGKETQY
12,TRBV12-3/TRBV12-4,TRBJ2-5,NA,ASSLARGLETQY
12,TRBV6-1,TRBJ2-7,many,ASSEAGLDYEQY
11,TRBV6-5,TRBJ1-5,many,ASSYTGSQPQH
13,TRBV7-8,TRBJ1-5,many,ASSLGRQPNQPQH
14,TRBV3-1,TRBJ2-5,NA,ASSSRPLARQETQY
14,TRBV28,TRBJ1-6,few,ASSPPAGTVNSPLH
10,TRBV7-2,TRBJ2-7,NA,ASSPIGHEQY
13,TRBV12-3/TRBV12-4,TRBJ1-6,many,ASSLAGKLRSPLH
13,TRBV29-1,TRBJ1-2,many,SVNAGAGKHYGYT
12,TRBV19,TRBJ2-7,once,ASRGPGQGSEQY
12,TRBV12-3/TRBV12-4,TRBJ1-2,NA,ASSPGDRAHGYT
11,TRBV30,TRBJ1-5,NA,AVRDKSNQPQH
15,TRBV30,TRBJ1-6,many,AWSRDRPSSYNSPLH
11,TRBV2,TRBJ1-1,many,ASHKETNTEAF
12,TRBV12-3/TRBV12-4,TRBJ1-5,NA,ASSFGGGPQPQH
13,TRBV11-2,TRBJ2-5,once,ASTFSGSYQETQY
13,TRBV10-3,TRBJ1-5,many,AISDSQAINQPQH
12,TRBV7-9,TRBJ1-5,few,ASSLRVPHQPQH
11,TRBV29-1,TRBJ1-2,many,SVSDRLSYGYT
11,TRBV18,TRBJ1-5,many,ASSQQGDQPQH
13,TRBV29-1,TRBJ2-7,many,SVEKGSGRRNEQY
11,TRBV28,TRBJ1-5,NA,ASKVPSNQPQH
12,TRBV20-1,TRBJ2-5,NA,SARDGGGSETQY
13,TRBV27,TRBJ1-1,many,ASSPLGTGHAEAF
15,TRBV5-1,TRBJ1-2,NA,ASSFAQGEITNYGYT
13,TRBV12-3/TRBV12-4,TRBJ2-7,many,ASSDGLQPRYEQY
9,TRBV20-1,TRBJ1-2,many,SATGNYGYT
13,TRBV5-1,TRBJ2-2,many,ASSLRASEAGELF